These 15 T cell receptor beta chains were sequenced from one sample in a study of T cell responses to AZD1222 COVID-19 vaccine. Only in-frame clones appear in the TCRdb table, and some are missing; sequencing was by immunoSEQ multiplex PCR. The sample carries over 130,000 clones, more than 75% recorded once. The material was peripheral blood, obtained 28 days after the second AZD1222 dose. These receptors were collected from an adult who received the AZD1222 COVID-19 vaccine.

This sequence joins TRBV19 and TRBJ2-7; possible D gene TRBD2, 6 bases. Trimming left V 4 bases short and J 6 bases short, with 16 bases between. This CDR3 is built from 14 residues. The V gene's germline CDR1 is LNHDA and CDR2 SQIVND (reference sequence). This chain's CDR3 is CASSTGTGVGEQYF. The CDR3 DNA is TGTGCCAGTAGTACCGGCACGGGGGTTGGCGAGCAGTACTTC.

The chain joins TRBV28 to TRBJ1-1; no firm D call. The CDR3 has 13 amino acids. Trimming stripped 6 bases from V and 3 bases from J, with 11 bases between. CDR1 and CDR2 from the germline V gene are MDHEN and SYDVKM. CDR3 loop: CASRSRGYTEAFF. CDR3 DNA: TGTGCCAGCAGGTCCCGAGGTTACACTGAAGCTTTCTTT.

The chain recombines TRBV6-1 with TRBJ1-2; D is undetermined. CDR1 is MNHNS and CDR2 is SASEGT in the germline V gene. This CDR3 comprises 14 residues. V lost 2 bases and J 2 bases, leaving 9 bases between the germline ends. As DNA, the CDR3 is TGTGCCAGCAGTGAACTTGGCGGGAACTATGGCTACACCTTC. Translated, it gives CASSELGGNYGYTF.

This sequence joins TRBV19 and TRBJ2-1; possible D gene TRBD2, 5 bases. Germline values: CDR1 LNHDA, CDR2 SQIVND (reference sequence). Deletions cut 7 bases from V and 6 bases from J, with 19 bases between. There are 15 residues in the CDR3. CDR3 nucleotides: TGTGCCAGTACGATTCCCGGGAACGCACTCAATGAGCAGTTCTTC. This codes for CASTIPGNALNEQFF.

CDR3 sequence reads: CASSPRLAGGNNEQFF. The CDR3 nucleotides read TGTGCCAGCAGTCCCCGGCTAGCGGGAGGCAATAATGAGCAGTTCTTC. The chain carries TRBV27 and TRBJ2-1; 11 nucleotides agree with TRBD2. The germline gives CDR1 MNHEY, CDR2 SMNVEV (reference sequence). The CDR3 length is 16 residues. Trimming took 5 bases from V and 7 from J; bases not matched to a gene: 10.

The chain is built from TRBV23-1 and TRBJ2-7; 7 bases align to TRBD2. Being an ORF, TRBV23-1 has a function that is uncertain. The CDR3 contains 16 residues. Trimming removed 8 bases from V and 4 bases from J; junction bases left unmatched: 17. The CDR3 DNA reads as TGCGCCAGCGGCCAGGGCCAGCGGGGTTCCAGGTACGAGCAGTACTTC. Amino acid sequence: CASGQGQRGSRYEQYF.

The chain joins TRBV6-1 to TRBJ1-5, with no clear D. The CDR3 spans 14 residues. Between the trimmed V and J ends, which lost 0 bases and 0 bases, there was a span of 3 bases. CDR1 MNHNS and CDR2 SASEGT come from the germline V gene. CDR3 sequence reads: CASSEANSNQPQHF. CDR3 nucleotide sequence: TGTGCCAGCAGTGAAGCAAATAGCAATCAGCCCCAGCATTTT.

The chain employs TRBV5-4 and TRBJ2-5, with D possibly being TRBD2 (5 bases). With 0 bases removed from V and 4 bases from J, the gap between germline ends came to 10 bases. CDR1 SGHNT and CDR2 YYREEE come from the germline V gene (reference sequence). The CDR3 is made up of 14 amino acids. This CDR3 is CASSLAGFRETQYF. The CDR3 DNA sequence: TGTGCCAGCAGCTTGGCGGGGTTTCGAGAGACCCAGTACTTC. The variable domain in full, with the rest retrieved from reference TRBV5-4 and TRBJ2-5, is ETGVTQSPTHLIKTRGQQVTLRCSSQSGHNTVSWYQQALGQGPQFIFQYYREEENGRGNFPPRFSGLQFPNYSSELNVNALELDDSALYLCASSLAGFRETQYFGPGTRLLVL.

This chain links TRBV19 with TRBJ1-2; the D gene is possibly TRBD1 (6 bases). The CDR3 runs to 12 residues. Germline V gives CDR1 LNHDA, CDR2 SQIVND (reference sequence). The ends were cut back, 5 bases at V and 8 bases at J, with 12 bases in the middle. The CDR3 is CASSPTGGGYTF. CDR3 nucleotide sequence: TGTGCCAGTAGTCCGACAGGCGGGGGCTACACCTTC.

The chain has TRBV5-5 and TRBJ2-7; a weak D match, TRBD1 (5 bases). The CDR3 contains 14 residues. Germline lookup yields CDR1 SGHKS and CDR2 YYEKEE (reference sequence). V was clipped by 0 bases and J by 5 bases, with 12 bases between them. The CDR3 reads CASSLEGPGHEQYF. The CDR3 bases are TGTGCCAGCAGCTTGGAGGGGCCTGGCCACGAGCAGTACTTC. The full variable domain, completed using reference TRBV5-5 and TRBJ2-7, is DAGVTQSPTHLIKTRGQQVTLRCSPISGHKSVSWYQQVLGQGPQFIFQYYEKEERGRGNFPDRFSARQFPNYSSELNVNALLLGDSALYLCASSLEGPGHEQYFGPGTRLTVT.

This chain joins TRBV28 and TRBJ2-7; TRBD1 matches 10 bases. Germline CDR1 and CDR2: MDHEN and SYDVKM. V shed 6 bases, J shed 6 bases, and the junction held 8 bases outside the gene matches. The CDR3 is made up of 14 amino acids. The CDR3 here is CASSHRDRGGEQYF. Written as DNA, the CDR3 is TGTGCCAGCAGCCATCGGGACAGGGGAGGCGAGCAGTACTTC.

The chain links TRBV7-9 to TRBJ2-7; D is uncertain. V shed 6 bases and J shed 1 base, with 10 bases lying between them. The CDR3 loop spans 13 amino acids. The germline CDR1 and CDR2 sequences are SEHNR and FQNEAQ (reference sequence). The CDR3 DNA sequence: TGTGCCAGCAGGGGCCCCAATTCCTACGAGCAGTACTTC. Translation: CASRGPNSYEQYF.

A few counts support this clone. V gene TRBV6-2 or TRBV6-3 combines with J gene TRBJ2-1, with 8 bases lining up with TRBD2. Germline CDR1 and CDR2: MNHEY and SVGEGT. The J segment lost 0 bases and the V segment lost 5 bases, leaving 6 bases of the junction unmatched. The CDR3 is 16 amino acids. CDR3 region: CASSSHREGSYNEQFF. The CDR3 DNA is TGTGCCAGCAGTAGTCATCGGGAGGGCTCCTACAATGAGCAGTTCTTC.

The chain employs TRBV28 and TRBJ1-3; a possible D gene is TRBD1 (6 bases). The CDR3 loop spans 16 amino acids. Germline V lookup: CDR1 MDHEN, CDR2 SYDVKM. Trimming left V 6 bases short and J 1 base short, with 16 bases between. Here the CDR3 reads CASSLNLGQSGNTIYF. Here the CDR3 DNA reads TGTGCCAGCAGCCTAAATCTAGGACAGTCTGGAAACACCATATATTTT.

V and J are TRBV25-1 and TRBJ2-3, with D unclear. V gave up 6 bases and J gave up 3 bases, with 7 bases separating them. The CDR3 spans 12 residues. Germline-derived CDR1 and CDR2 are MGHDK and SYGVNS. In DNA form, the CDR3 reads TGTGCCAGCAGCCCGAATACAGATACGCAGTATTTT. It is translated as CASSPNTDTQYF.